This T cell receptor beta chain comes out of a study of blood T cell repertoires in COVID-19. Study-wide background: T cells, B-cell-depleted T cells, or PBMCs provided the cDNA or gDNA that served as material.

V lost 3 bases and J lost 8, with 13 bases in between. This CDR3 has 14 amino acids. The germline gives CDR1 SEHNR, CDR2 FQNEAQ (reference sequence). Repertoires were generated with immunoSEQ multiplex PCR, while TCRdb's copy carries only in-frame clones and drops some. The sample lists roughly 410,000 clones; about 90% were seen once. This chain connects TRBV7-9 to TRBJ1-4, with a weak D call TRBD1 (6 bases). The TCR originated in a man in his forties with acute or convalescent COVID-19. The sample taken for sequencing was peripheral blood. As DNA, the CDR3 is TGTGCCAGCAGCTTTCAACAGGGAAGCGAAAAACTGTTTTTT. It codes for CASSFQQGSEKLFF.